This T cell receptor beta chain is from a study of cytomegalovirus exposure and HLA in healthy donors. The study drew the donors from its approximately 110-subject validation cohort, separate from the 666-subject first cohort. Note on this clone: What it recognizes is unknown.

The method was immunoSEQ multiplex PCR; TCRdb's version includes in-frame clones alone and lacks a portion of them. The repertoire holds hundreds of thousands of clones, with roughly 87% as singletons. The CDR3 loop spans 14 amino acids. Looked up from germline, CDR1 is MNHEY and CDR2 is SMNVEV (reference sequence). V lost 6 bases, J lost 1 base, and 4 bases stayed unmatched. The study, taken as a whole, reports: Three chains linked to CMV were shown in vitro to be specific for CMV antigens.

The V call is TRBV27, the J call TRBJ1-1, with TRBD1 identical over 8 bases. Specimen: PBMCs. The sequence came from a man younger than 30 in good health and CMV-seropositive. In DNA, the CDR3 is TGTGCCAGCAGAAGACAGGGGTCGAACACTGAAGCTTTCTTT. This encodes CASRRQGSNTEAFF.